These T cell receptor beta chains were read from a single sample in a study of Tregs in tolerant kidney transplant recipients. Data came from immunoSEQ multiplex PCR; TCRdb stores just in-frame clones and leaves some out. Here the sample spans about 240,000 clones, approximately 83% being singletons. Material: CD4+ T cells from blood. These receptors were obtained from a human donor in good health. CDR3s include the opening cysteine and the closing phenylalanine or tryptophan. D genes are given only for firm matches. Clone sizes are given selectively: once, few, many, or a class where the clone is expanded.

V gene,clone size,CDR3 length,J gene,D gene,CDR3 protein,CDR3 DNA
TRBV5-1,few,16,TRBJ2-7,TRBD1,CASSLSGRTGSDEQYF,TGCGCCAGCAGCTTATCCGGTCGGACAGGATCTGACGAGCAGTACTTC
TRBV5-1,few,14,TRBJ2-3,-,CASSLMRDPDTQYF,TGCGCCAGCAGCTTAATGAGAGATCCAGATACGCAGTATTTT
TRBV29-1,-,16,TRBJ1-4,-,CSVELGGAGTNEKLFF,TGCAGCGTTGAGCTCGGGGGCGCAGGAACTAATGAAAAACTGTTTTTT
TRBV9,once,14,TRBJ2-7,TRBD1,CASSATGTGYEQYF,TGTGCCAGCAGCGCCACCGGGACAGGGTACGAGCAGTACTTC
TRBV6-6,-,14,TRBJ2-5,TRBD1,CASSYGQGGETQYF,TGTGCCAGCAGTTACGGACAGGGAGGAGAGACCCAGTACTTC
TRBV18,-,19,TRBJ1-1,-,CASSPGYPRGAWGNTEAFF,TGTGCCAGCTCACCAGGATACCCCCGGGGGGCCTGGGGGAACACTGAAGCTTTCTTT
TRBV7-9,few,14,TRBJ2-7,TRBD1,CASSLQGRGYEQYF,TGTGCCAGCAGTCTACAGGGGAGAGGCTACGAGCAGTACTTC
TRBV27,-,17,TRBJ2-1,-,CASSLLPGTLKNHEQFF,TGTGCCAGCAGTTTGCTCCCCGGGACCCTTAAGAACCATGAGCAGTTCTTC
TRBV11-2,-,16,TRBJ2-7,TRBD1,CASSLGGTGPSYEQYF,TGTGCCAGCAGCTTAGGGGGGACAGGCCCTTCCTACGAGCAGTACTTC
TRBV19,-,15,TRBJ1-1,TRBD1,CASSIPGGASTEAFF,TGTGCCAGTAGTATCCCAGGGGGCGCATCCACTGAAGCTTTCTTT
TRBV5-1,-,14,TRBJ1-2,TRBD1,CASSSTGGDYGYTF,TGCGCCAGCAGCTCCACAGGGGGCGACTATGGCTACACCTTC
TRBV5-1,-,14,TRBJ2-3,-,CASSLDSGTDTQYF,TGCGCCAGCAGCTTGGACAGTGGCACAGATACGCAGTATTTT
TRBV2,few,13,TRBJ2-1,TRBD1,CASDRGRYNEQFF,TGTGCCAGTGACAGGGGAAGATACAATGAGCAGTTCTTC
TRBV5-1,-,16,TRBJ1-4,TRBD1,CASSLEGAGTNEKLFF,TGCGCCAGCAGCTTGGAGGGGGCTGGAACTAATGAAAAACTGTTTTTT
TRBV28,-,15,TRBJ1-5,-,CASTVGGNSNQPQHF,TGTGCCAGCACCGTCGGGGGGAATAGCAATCAGCCCCAGCATTTT
TRBV5-1,-,15,TRBJ1-4,-,CASSPTQGRNEKLFF,TGCGCCAGCAGTCCTACGCAGGGGAGGAATGAAAAACTGTTTTTT
TRBV6-5,-,12,TRBJ2-3,-,CASRSWVDTQYF,TGTGCCAGCAGGTCCTGGGTGGATACGCAGTATTTT
TRBV18,few,15,TRBJ1-4,-,CASSRKDATNEKLFF,TGTGCCAGCTCACGGAAGGATGCAACTAATGAAAAACTGTTTTTT
TRBV2,few,15,TRBJ1-3,TRBD1,CASSRQGAPGNTIYF,TGTGCCAGCAGTCGACAGGGGGCTCCTGGAAACACCATATATTTT
TRBV6-5,few,13,TRBJ1-1,-,CASSYDRNTEAFF,TGTGCCAGCAGTTACGACAGGAACACTGAAGCTTTCTTT
TRBV5-1,-,15,TRBJ1-1,TRBD1,CASSLGGTGNTEAFF,TGCGCCAGCAGCTTGGGCGGGACAGGGAACACTGAAGCTTTCTTT
TRBV5-1,-,14,TRBJ2-2,-,CASRYSSNTGELFF,TGCGCCAGCAGGTACAGCTCGAACACCGGGGAGCTGTTTTTT
TRBV30,-,11,TRBJ1-4,-,CAWSTGEKLFF,TGTGCCTGGAGCACGGGGGAAAAACTGTTTTTT
TRBV6-4,-,14,TRBJ1-1,-,CASSEGRGDTEAFF,TGTGCCAGCAGTGAAGGGCGAGGGGACACTGAAGCTTTCTTT
TRBV4-1,-,17,TRBJ2-1,TRBD2,CASSQEERQRGSHEQFF,TGCGCCAGCAGCCAAGAGGAACGCCAGCGGGGCAGCCATGAGCAGTTCTTC
TRBV18,-,17,TRBJ1-1,-,CASSPRRVQDMNTEAFF,TGTGCCAGCTCACCTAGGAGGGTACAAGACATGAACACTGAAGCTTTCTTT
TRBV5-1,-,13,TRBJ1-2,-,CASSLGRYYGYTF,TGCGCCAGCAGCTTGGGTCGGTACTATGGCTACACCTTC
TRBV5-1,-,13,TRBJ2-7,-,CASRLGFMYEQYF,TGCGCCAGCAGACTAGGGTTTATGTACGAGCAGTACTTC
TRBV10-3,-,14,TRBJ2-3,-,CAISESSADGGQYF,TGTGCCATCAGTGAGTCGAGCGCCGACGGAGGGCAGTATTTT
TRBV7-8,few,16,TRBJ1-6,TRBD1,CASSPYRGRGGSPLHF,TGTGCCAGCAGCCCATACAGGGGAAGGGGAGGGTCACCCCTCCACTTT
TRBV29-1,-,17,TRBJ2-6,TRBD1,CSARTRQGRSGANVLTF,TGCAGCGCGAGAACGAGACAGGGGCGCTCTGGGGCCAACGTCCTGACTTTC
TRBV29-1,-,13,TRBJ1-1,-,CSVGPGQNTEAFF,TGCAGCGTTGGCCCAGGACAGAACACTGAAGCTTTCTTT
TRBV18,-,15,TRBJ1-4,TRBD1,CASSYGQGESEKLFF,TGTGCCAGCTCATACGGACAGGGCGAGTCTGAAAAACTGTTTTTT
TRBV9,once,14,TRBJ2-1,TRBD2,CASSVVSGTNEQFF,TGTGCCAGCAGCGTAGTTAGCGGGACTAATGAGCAGTTCTTC
TRBV7-9,-,13,TRBJ1-5,-,CASFIWADQPQHF,TGTGCCAGCTTTATCTGGGCGGATCAGCCCCAGCATTTT
TRBV6-5,-,15,TRBJ1-4,-,CASRQLGGRNEKLFF,TGTGCCAGCAGACAACTAGGGGGGAGAAATGAAAAACTGTTTTTT
TRBV29-1,-,12,TRBJ2-5,-,CSGGAYQETQYF,TGCAGCGGGGGGGCGTACCAAGAGACCCAGTACTTC
TRBV5-1,-,13,TRBJ2-5,-,CASSLSGGQTQYF,TGCGCCAGCAGCTTGTCTGGGGGCCAGACCCAGTACTTC
TRBV6-4,-,14,TRBJ2-3,TRBD2,CASRAGVSTDTQYF,TGTGCCAGCAGGGCGGGGGTCTCCACAGATACGCAGTATTTT
TRBV9,-,14,TRBJ2-5,TRBD2,CASSVAAGAETQYF,TGTGCCAGCAGCGTAGCGGCGGGAGCTGAGACCCAGTACTTC
TRBV5-1,-,16,TRBJ1-3,-,CASSLAGRLSGNTIYF,TGCGCCAGCAGCTTGGCGGGCCGACTCTCTGGAAACACCATATATTTT
TRBV5-6,-,13,TRBJ1-6,-,CASSPFEDSPLHF,TGTGCCAGCAGCCCGTTCGAGGATTCACCCCTCCACTTT
TRBV2,-,15,TRBJ2-7,-,CASTQGRVNSYEQYF,TGTGCCAGCACCCAGGGTCGGGTGAACTCCTACGAGCAGTACTTC
TRBV5-1,-,15,TRBJ2-3,-,CASSPGPLGADTQYF,TGCGCCAGCAGCCCGGGACCCCTGGGGGCAGATACGCAGTATTTT
TRBV11-2,-,16,TRBJ1-3,-,CASRPNTPGAGNTIYF,TGTGCCAGCAGGCCCAATACCCCAGGGGCTGGAAACACCATATATTTT
TRBV9,-,14,TRBJ1-1,-,CASSVAPMNTEAFF,TGTGCCAGCAGCGTTGCACCAATGAACACTGAAGCTTTCTTT